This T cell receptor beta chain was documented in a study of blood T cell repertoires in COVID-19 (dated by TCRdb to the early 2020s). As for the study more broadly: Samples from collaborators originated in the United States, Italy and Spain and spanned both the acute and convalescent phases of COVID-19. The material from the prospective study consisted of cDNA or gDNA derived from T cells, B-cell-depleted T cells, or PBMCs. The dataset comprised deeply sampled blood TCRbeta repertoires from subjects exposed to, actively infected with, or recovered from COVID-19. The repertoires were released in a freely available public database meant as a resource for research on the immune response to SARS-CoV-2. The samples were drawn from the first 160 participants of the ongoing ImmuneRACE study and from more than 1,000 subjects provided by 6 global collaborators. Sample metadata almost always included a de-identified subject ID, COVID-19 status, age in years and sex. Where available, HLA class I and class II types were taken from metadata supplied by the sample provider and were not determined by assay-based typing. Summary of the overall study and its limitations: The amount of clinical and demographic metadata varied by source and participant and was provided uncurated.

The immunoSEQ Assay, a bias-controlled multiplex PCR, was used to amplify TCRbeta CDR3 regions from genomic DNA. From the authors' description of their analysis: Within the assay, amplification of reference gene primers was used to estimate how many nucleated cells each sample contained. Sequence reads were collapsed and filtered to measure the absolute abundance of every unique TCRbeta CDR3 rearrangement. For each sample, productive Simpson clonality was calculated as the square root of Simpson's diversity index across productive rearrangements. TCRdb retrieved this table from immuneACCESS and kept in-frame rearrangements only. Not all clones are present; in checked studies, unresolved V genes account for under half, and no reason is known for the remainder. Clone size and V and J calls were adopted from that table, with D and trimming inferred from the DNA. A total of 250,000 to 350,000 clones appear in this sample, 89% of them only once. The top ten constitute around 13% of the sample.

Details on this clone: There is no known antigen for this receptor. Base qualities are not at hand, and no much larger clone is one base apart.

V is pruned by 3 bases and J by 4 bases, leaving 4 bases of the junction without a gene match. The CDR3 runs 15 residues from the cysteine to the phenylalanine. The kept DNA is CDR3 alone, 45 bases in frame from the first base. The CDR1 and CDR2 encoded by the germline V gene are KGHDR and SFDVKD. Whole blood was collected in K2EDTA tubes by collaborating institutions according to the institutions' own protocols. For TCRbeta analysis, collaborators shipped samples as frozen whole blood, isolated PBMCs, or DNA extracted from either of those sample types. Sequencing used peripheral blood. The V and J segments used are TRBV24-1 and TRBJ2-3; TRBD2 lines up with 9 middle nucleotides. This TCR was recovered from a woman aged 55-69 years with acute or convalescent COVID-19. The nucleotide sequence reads TGTGCCACCAGTGATAAGCGGGGGGCTCCAGATACGCAGTATTTT. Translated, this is CATSDKRGAPDTQYF.